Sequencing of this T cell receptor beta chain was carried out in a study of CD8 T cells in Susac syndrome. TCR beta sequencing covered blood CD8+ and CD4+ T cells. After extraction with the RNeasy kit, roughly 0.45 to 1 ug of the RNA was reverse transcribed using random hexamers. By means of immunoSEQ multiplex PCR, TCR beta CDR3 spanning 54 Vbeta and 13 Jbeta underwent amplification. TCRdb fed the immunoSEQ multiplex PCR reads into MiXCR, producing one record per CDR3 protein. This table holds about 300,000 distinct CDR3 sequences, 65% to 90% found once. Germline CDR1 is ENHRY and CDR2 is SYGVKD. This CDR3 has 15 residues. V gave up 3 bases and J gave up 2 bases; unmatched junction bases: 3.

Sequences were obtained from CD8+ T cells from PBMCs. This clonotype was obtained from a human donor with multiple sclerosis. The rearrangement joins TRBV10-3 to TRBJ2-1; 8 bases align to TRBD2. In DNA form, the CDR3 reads TGTGCCATCAGTGATACGGGACTAGCCTACAATGAGCAGTTCTTC. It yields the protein CAISDTGLAYNEQFF.